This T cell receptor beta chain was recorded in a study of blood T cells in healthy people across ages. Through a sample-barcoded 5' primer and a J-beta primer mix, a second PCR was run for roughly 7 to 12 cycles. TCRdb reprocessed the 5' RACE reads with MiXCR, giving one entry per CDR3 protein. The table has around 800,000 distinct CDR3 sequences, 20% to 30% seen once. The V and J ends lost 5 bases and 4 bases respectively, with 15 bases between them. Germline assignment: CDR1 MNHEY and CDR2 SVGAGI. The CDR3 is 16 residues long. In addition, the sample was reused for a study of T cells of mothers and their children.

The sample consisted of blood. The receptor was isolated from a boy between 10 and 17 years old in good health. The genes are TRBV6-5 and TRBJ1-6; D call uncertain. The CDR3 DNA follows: TGTGCCAGCAGTCCGAGTGGTCAGTCTTATAATTCACCCCTCCACTTT. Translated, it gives CASSPSGQSYNSPLHF.